What follows are 28 T cell receptor beta chains derived from one specimen sequenced in a study of identical twins. TCRdb re-analysed the 5' RACE reads in MiXCR, keeping a single row per CDR3 protein. The table lists some 560,000 distinct CDR3 sequences, 7.5% to 10% of them singletons. The sample was also linked to a second study, of yellow fever vaccine responses in identical twins.

Sequencing was carried out using PBMCs. The receptors here all came from a woman aged 18 to 35 in good health.

At least ten counts were recorded for this clonotype. The chain combines TRBV7-9 with TRBJ2-7, with 11 nucleotides matching TRBD2. Germline V lookup: CDR1 SEHNR, CDR2 FQNEAQ (reference sequence). The V segment lost 3 bases and the J segment 1 base; nucleotides outside the gene matches: 8. This CDR3 region has 17 residues. CDR3 residues: CASSLGGRLAGSYEQYF. The CDR3 DNA follows: TGTGCCAGCAGCTTGGGGGGTAGACTAGCGGGATCCTACGAGCAGTACTTC.

This clonotype has a count of ten or more. The chain recombines TRBV5-1 with TRBJ2-1; 9 bases line up with TRBD2. The V gene's germline CDR1 is SGHRS and CDR2 YFSETQ. The length of the CDR3 is 15 residues. The V and J ends lost 4 bases and 7 bases, in that order; junction bases with no gene match: 9. CDR3 nucleotide sequence: TGCGCCAGCAGCGCCGGGACTAGCCCTTTGAATGAGCAGTTCTTC. This gives the protein CASSAGTSPLNEQFF.

This clonotype was detected many times. The V and J genes are TRBV12-3 or TRBV12-4 and TRBJ2-1, with D maybe TRBD1 (5 bases). V lost 5 bases and J 6 bases, leaving 23 bases between the germline ends. The CDR3 length is 17 residues. The CDR3 loop reads CASSTPPLGHTGNEQFF. The CDR3 DNA is TGTGCCAGCAGTACCCCTCCTTTAGGACATACCGGCAATGAGCAGTTCTTC.

This clonotype was detected ten times or more. The chain is built from TRBV12-3 or TRBV12-4 and TRBJ2-7, with TRBD2 matching 14 bases. The trim removed 6 bases at V and 6 bases at J, leaving 10 bases unmatched. CDR3 length: 16 residues. CDR3 amino acids: CASSPTGLAGGGEQYF. CDR3 nucleotides: TGTGCCAGCAGCCCAACAGGACTAGCGGGAGGAGGCGAGCAGTACTTC.

This clonotype occurred a few times. This chain connects TRBV10-2 to TRBJ2-3; no reliable D call. V lost 4 bases and J lost 0, with 5 bases in between. CDR1 and CDR2 (germline): WSHSY, SAAADI. The length of the CDR3 is 13 residues. The CDR3 DNA reads TGCGCCAGCAGTGCGCTCAGCACAGATACGCAGTATTTT. As protein: CASSALSTDTQYF.

A few counts support this clonotype. The chain employs TRBV4-1 and TRBJ2-1; D remains unclear. This CDR3 spans 17 amino acids. CDR1 MGHRA and CDR2 YSYEKL come from the germline V gene. The V end lost 3 bases, the J end lost 3 bases, and 18 bases lay between the germline ends. CDR3 sequence (DNA): TGCGCCAGCAGCCACCCCACCGGGTTTTCGGTCTACAATGAGCAGTTCTTC. It encodes CASSHPTGFSVYNEQFF.

This clonotype was picked up many times. The chain uses TRBV6-1 and TRBJ2-3; 12 positions match TRBD2. J lost 6 bases, V lost 6 bases, and 13 bases had no gene match. Germline CDR1 reads MNHNS; CDR2 reads SASEGT. The CDR3 spans 17 residues. The CDR3: CASRPRLAGDLRDTQYF. The DNA of the CDR3 is TGTGCCAGCAGACCCCGACTAGCGGGGGACCTCAGGGATACGCAGTATTTT.

This clonotype was counted many times. V is TRBV29-1 and J is TRBJ2-2; TRBD1 or TRBD2 may be the D gene (6 bases each). The CDR3 is 17 amino acids. V dropped 6 bases and J dropped 0 bases, with 20 bases sitting between them. Germline-derived CDR1 and CDR2 are SQVTM and ANQGSEA. In nucleotides, the CDR3 is TGCAGCGTGAGGGGGGTGGGGAAAGCCTCGAACACCGGGGAGCTGTTTTTT. Residues: CSVRGVGKASNTGELFF.

The CDR3 nucleotides are TGTGCCAGTAATCCGGGGACCGGCCTCTCTCCAGCGGGTTTAGGGCAGTACTTC. Amino acid sequence: CASNPGTGLSPAGLGQYF. The rearrangement joins TRBV27 to TRBJ2-7, with a tentative D call TRBD2 (6 bases). V was cut by 9 bases and J by 9 bases, with 36 bases left in between. Per the germline V gene, CDR1 is MNHEY and CDR2 is SMNVEV (reference sequence). This CDR3 region has 18 residues.

The V gene is TRBV7-2, the J gene TRBJ1-2; D is perhaps TRBD1 (6 bases). The V end was cut by 6 bases, the J end by 4 bases, with 15 bases between. Germline values: CDR1 SGHTA, CDR2 FQGNSA. The CDR3 is made up of 14 amino acids. The CDR3 DNA reads as TGTGCCAGCAGAACAGGAACACAGGGCTATGGCTACACCTTC. Residues: CASRTGTQGYGYTF.

This clonotype was seen only a few times. This chain uses TRBV3-1 with TRBJ2-5, with 8 positions matching TRBD2. CDR3 length: 15 residues. After removal of 5 bases from V and 3 bases from J, the junction contained 8 bases not matched to a gene. Germline values: CDR1 LGHDT, CDR2 YNNKEL (reference sequence). The CDR3 region is CASSFRGGKKETQYF. As DNA, the CDR3 is TGTGCCAGCAGCTTCCGGGGGGGGAAGAAAGAGACCCAGTACTTC.

This clonotype was seen ten or more times. The V and J genes are TRBV29-1 and TRBJ1-2; TRBD1 matches at 10 bases. CDR1 is SQVTM and CDR2 is ANQGSEA in the germline V gene. V trimming: 6 bases; J trimming: 4 bases; junction bases outside the gene matches: 14. The length of the CDR3 is 16 residues. CDR3 sequence reads: CSVDNMDRGAFYGYTF. DNA of the CDR3: TGCAGCGTAGATAATATGGACAGGGGGGCCTTCTATGGCTACACCTTC.

This sequence joins TRBV29-1 and TRBJ2-7, with unresolved D. This CDR3 contains 16 residues. The germline V gene encodes CDR1 SQVTM and CDR2 ANQGSEA. Trimming removed 1 base at V and 0 bases at J, with 16 bases between. The CDR3 nucleotides read TGCAGCGTTGAAGGTGTACCAGGAACAGTCTCCTACGAGCAGTACTTC. Translated, it gives CSVEGVPGTVSYEQYF.

This clonotype was picked up many times. The chain combines TRBV12-3 or TRBV12-4 with TRBJ1-1, with D possibly TRBD1 on 6 matching bases. This CDR3 comprises 14 residues. V lost 1 base and J lost 4, with 10 bases in between. The CDR3 DNA sequence: TGTGCCAGCAGTTTAGAGGGGGGAGCCACTGAAGCTTTCTTT. Protein: CASSLEGGATEAFF.

This clonotype was observed a handful of times. V and J are TRBV6-2 or TRBV6-3 and TRBJ2-2; 11 bases align to TRBD1. The trim removed 7 bases at V and 6 bases at J, leaving 10 bases unmatched. The CDR3 contains 16 residues. CDR1 is MNHEY and CDR2 is SVGEGT in the germline V gene. Here the CDR3 DNA reads TGTGCCAGCACTAAGGCCGGGACAGGGGGATCCGGGGAGCTGTTTTTT. Translated: CASTKAGTGGSGELFF.

This clonotype was seen a few times. The chain combines TRBV4-3 with TRBJ1-4, with D unresolved. Germline lookup yields CDR1 LGHNA and CDR2 YSLEER. This CDR3 contains 16 residues. V was clipped by 0 bases and J by 7 bases, with 15 bases between them. CDR3 residues: CASSQDYSLGSEKLFF. DNA for the CDR3: TGCGCCAGCAGCCAAGATTATAGCCTGGGGAGTGAAAAACTGTTTTTT.

The sample holds a few counts of this clonotype. The rearrangement links TRBV5-1 to TRBJ2-2; D might be TRBD1 (5 bases). Trimming pared 4 bases from V and 5 bases from J, leaving 18 bases between. CDR3 length equals 16 residues. CDR1 and CDR2 from the germline V gene are SGHRS and YFSETQ. DNA for the CDR3: TGCGCCAGCAGCGAGCCCCCGACAGTTTCTACCGGGGAGCTGTTTTTT. Translation gives CASSEPPTVSTGELFF.

There are many counts of this clonotype. The V gene is TRBV20-1, the J gene TRBJ2-5; 7 positions agree with TRBD2. Germline CDR1 and CDR2: DFQATT and SNEGSKA (reference sequence). Germline trimming cut 8 bases from V and 3 bases from J; bases unmatched to any gene: 9. The CDR3 totals 13 residues. CDR3 bases: TGCAGTCACTTGAGGCTAGCGGAAGAGACCCAGTACTTC. This gives the protein CSHLRLAEETQYF.

This clonotype was seen more than once but under ten times. The V call is TRBV6-1, the J call TRBJ2-6; TRBD1 aligns across 9 bases. Trimming took 8 bases from V and 4 from J; bases not matched to a gene: 21. Germline assignment: CDR1 MNHNS and CDR2 SASEGT. This CDR3 is 20 amino acids long. CDR3 loop: CASVGGSTPGQGAGANVLTF. In DNA, the CDR3 is TGTGCCAGCGTGGGGGGGTCGACCCCGGGACAGGGAGCGGGGGCCAACGTCCTGACTTTC.

This clonotype was recorded many times. The chain combines TRBV12-3 or TRBV12-4 with TRBJ2-5, with 13 bases matching TRBD2. J was trimmed by 2 bases and V by 8 bases; bases with no gene match: 2. This CDR3 contains 14 residues. Written as DNA, the CDR3 is TGTGCCAGCTGGACTAGCGGGAGTCAAGAGACCCAGTACTTC. Translation gives CASWTSGSQETQYF.

This clonotype was seen a few times. V usage is TRBV5-5 and J usage is TRBJ2-2, with D uncertain. V was trimmed by 2 bases and J by 2 bases, leaving 13 bases between them. CDR3 length: 16 residues. Germline CDR1 is SGHKS and CDR2 is YYEKEE (reference sequence). The CDR3 DNA sequence: TGTGCCAGCAGCTTTCGCGGTTTAGCAAACACCGGGGAGCTGTTTTTT. Translating gives CASSFRGLANTGELFF.

This clonotype was observed at least ten times. The gene calls are TRBV5-1 and TRBJ1-4; 9 bases fit TRBD1. The germline gives CDR1 SGHRS, CDR2 YFSETQ. The V and J ends lost 4 bases and 4 bases, in that order; junction bases with no gene match: 2. The CDR3 has 14 amino acids. This CDR3 is CASSGTGINEKLFF. The CDR3 DNA sequence: TGCGCCAGCAGCGGGACAGGGATTAATGAAAAACTGTTTTTT.

The chain joins TRBV6-5 to TRBJ2-6; unclear D gene. V lost 6 bases to trimming and J lost 1 base, with 10 bases between them. Germline V gene lookup returns CDR1 MNHEY and CDR2 SVGAGI. The CDR3 length is 15 residues. In DNA, the CDR3 is TGTGCCAGCAGACTCGAGGAGTCTGGGGCCAACGTCCTGACTTTC. It codes for CASRLEESGANVLTF.

This clonotype was found a few times. The gene calls are TRBV4-3 and TRBJ2-7, with TRBD1 matching 8 bases. Germline V gene lookup returns CDR1 LGHNA and CDR2 YSLEER. The CDR3 has 14 residues. Trimming cost V 1 base and J 6 bases; bases outside gene matches: 5. CDR3 amino acids: CASSQGQGFREQYF. As DNA, the CDR3 is TGCGCCAGCAGCCAAGGACAGGGGTTCCGCGAGCAGTACTTC.

In this sample, this clonotype turned up many times. This rearrangement joins TRBV7-9 to TRBJ2-7, with 12 bases aligning to TRBD1. CDR1 is SEHNR and CDR2 is FQNEAQ in the germline V gene (reference sequence). CDR3 length: 14 amino acids. Trimming took 4 bases from V and 7 from J; bases not matched to a gene: 5. The CDR3 loop reads CASSSRDRGQEQYF. For the CDR3, the DNA is TGTGCCAGCAGCTCCCGGGACAGGGGGCAAGAGCAGTACTTC.

This clonotype was seen more than once but under ten times. The chain carries TRBV12-3 or TRBV12-4 and TRBJ2-3, with TRBD2 matching 12 bases. V shed 7 bases, J shed 4 bases, and the junction held 15 bases outside the gene matches. The CDR3 sequence is 18 residues long. DNA for the CDR3: TGTGCCAGCACTCCCAGGACTAGCGGGATGGGGAGGCCAGATACGCAGTATTTT. This encodes CASTPRTSGMGRPDTQYF.

This clonotype was observed a handful of times. The chain carries TRBV24-1 and TRBJ2-1, with D perhaps being TRBD1 or TRBD2 (5 bases each). Germline CDR1 KGHDR, CDR2 SFDVKD. The length of the CDR3 is 11 residues. The ends were cut back, 8 bases at V and 8 bases at J, with 9 bases in the middle. CDR3 loop: CATMGVHEQFF. The CDR3 DNA sequence: TGTGCCACCATGGGGGTCCATGAGCAGTTCTTC.

This chain links TRBV11-2 with TRBJ1-2; no clear D. The CDR3 spans 18 residues. V was clipped by 0 bases and J by 3 bases, with 20 bases between them. CDR1 is SGHAT and CDR2 is FQNNGV in the germline V gene. The CDR3 DNA reads TGTGCCAGCAGCTTAGAGTGGGCAGGAGATGCTTTTTACTATGGCTACACCTTC. Its translation: CASSLEWAGDAFYYGYTF. Full variable domain (rest looked up from reference TRBV11-2 and TRBJ1-2): EAGVAQSPRYKIIEKRQSVAFWCNPISGHATLYWYQQILGQGPKLLIQFQNNGVVDDSQLPKDRFSAERLKGVDSTLKIQPAKLEDSAVYLCASSLEWAGDAFYYGYTFGSGTRLTVV.